This TCR beta chain was sequenced during a study of OX40 agonist ivuxolimab in advanced cancers. To note about this clone: Other DNA sequences in the same sample also yield this CDR3.

Trimming pared 5 bases from V and 2 bases from J, leaving 5 bases between. The CDR3 runs 12 residues. CDR1 is MNHNY, CDR2 SVGAGI, per germline (reference sequence). Some clones are missing from TCRdb's copy, which holds only in-frame ones; the method was immunoSEQ multiplex PCR. The data hold about 83,000 clones, with about 85% observed a single time. The rearrangement joins TRBV6-6 to TRBJ2-3; D tentatively fits TRBD1 or TRBD2 (5 bases each). This TCR came from an adult with an advanced solid tumor such as melanoma, head and neck, liver or kidney cancer. Sequences were derived from CD4+ or CD8+ T cells sorted from blood, sampled in a trial of the OX40 agonist ivuxolimab. CDR3 region: CASSGTTDTQYF. The CDR3 region has the DNA TGTGCCAGCAGTGGGACCACAGATACGCAGTATTTT.